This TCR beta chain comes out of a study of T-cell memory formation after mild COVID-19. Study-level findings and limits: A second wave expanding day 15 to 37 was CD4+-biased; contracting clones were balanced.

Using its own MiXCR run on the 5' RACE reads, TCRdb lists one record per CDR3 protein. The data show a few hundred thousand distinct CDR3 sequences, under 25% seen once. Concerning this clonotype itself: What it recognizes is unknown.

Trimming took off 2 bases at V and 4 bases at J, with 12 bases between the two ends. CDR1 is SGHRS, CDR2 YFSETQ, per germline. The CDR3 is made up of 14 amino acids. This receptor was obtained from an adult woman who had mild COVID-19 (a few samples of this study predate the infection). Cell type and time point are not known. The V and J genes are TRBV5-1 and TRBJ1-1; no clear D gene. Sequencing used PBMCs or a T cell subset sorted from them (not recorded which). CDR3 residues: CASSFADGSTEAFF. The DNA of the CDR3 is TGCGCCAGCAGCTTCGCGGATGGGTCCACTGAAGCTTTCTTT.